Shown below are 19 T cell receptor beta chains from a single sample sequenced in a study of cytomegalovirus exposure and HLA in healthy donors. The repertoire was sequenced with immunoSEQ multiplex PCR; TCRdb's copy has only in-frame clones and lacks some. The table shows more than 200,000 clones, with about 88% occurring only once. Sequencing was done on a sample of PBMCs. These receptors all stem from a man aged 18-30 years in good health and CMV-seropositive.

The chain is built from TRBV18 and TRBJ1-1; D is unclear. The CDR3 totals 15 residues. Trimming removed 2 bases from V and 4 bases from J, with 14 bases in between. The germline gives CDR1 KGHSH, CDR2 LQKENI. CDR3 sequence: CASSPASLGSTEAFF. In DNA form, the CDR3 reads TGTGCCAGCTCACCAGCTTCGCTTGGGAGCACTGAAGCTTTCTTT.

The rearrangement joins TRBV6-1 to TRBJ2-7; 8 bases agree with TRBD2. The CDR3 consists of 15 residues. Germline lookup yields CDR1 MNHNS and CDR2 SASEGT. V was clipped by 4 bases and J by 4 bases; unmatched bases: 9. The CDR3, as DNA: TGTGCCAGCAGTGGGGGGGTAGCGGGACAATACGAGCAGTACTTC. Its translation is CASSGGVAGQYEQYF.

As to this clone: The identical CDR3 is also encoded by other nucleotide sequences in the sample. The gene calls are TRBV5-1 and TRBJ1-1, with D perhaps matching TRBD1 (5 bases). The V end lost 0 bases, the J end lost 5 bases, and 5 bases lay between the germline ends. Per germline, CDR1 SGHRS and CDR2 YFSETQ. The CDR3 has 12 residues. The CDR3 spells CASSLEGTEAFF. CDR3 nucleotides: TGCGCCAGCAGCTTGGAGGGGACTGAAGCTTTCTTT.

The CDR3 here is CASSPIGLAGGGETQYF. CDR3 nucleotides: TGCGCCAGCAGCCCAATAGGGCTAGCGGGGGGGGGAGAGACCCAGTACTTC. This chain uses TRBV5-1 with TRBJ2-5; 12 positions agree with TRBD2. CDR3 length: 17 amino acids. V gave up 4 bases and J gave up 4 bases; unmatched junction bases: 11. Germline values: CDR1 SGHRS, CDR2 YFSETQ.

The count of this clone is one. This rearrangement joins TRBV27 to TRBJ2-7; D is ambiguous. The CDR3 runs to 14 residues. Germline lookup yields CDR1 MNHEY and CDR2 SMNVEV (reference sequence). Trimming pared 1 base from V and 6 bases from J, leaving 13 bases between. The CDR3 region has the DNA TGTGCCAGCAGTTTATTTGGCTGGAACTCCGAGCAGTACTTC. It specifies CASSLFGWNSEQYF.

This clone was found once. The chain joins TRBV29-1 to TRBJ2-1, with TRBD2 matching 8 bases. The CDR3 is made up of 17 amino acids. Unmatched junction bases numbered 15, after V lost 7 bases and J lost 1 base. Germline V gene data show CDR1 as SQVTM and CDR2 as ANQGSEA. The CDR3 DNA reads as TGCAGCGCCGGTCGGGAGGGGGACACTTATTCCTACAATGAGCAGTTCTTC. Amino acid sequence: CSAGREGDTYSYNEQFF.

The rearrangement joins TRBV6-1 to TRBJ2-7; 7 nucleotides match TRBD1. CDR1 is MNHNS and CDR2 is SASEGT in the germline V gene. This CDR3 spans 16 amino acids. Trimming removed 4 bases from V and 0 bases from J; junction bases left unmatched: 9. The CDR3 protein is CASSAAPGQLSYEQYF. DNA for the CDR3: TGTGCCAGCAGTGCGGCTCCGGGACAGCTCTCCTACGAGCAGTACTTC.

This chain joins TRBV14 and TRBJ1-3, with 7 bases matching TRBD1. The V gene end was trimmed by 10 bases and the J gene end by 4 bases; junction bases not matched to a gene: 10. CDR1 SGHDN and CDR2 FVKESK come from the germline V gene. This CDR3 is 14 amino acids long. CDR3 nucleotide sequence: TGTGCCACCTCTCCCCTGGACAGGGGAAACACCATATATTTT. Encoded protein: CATSPLDRGNTIYF.

The chain combines TRBV27 with TRBJ1-1; TRBD1 agrees at 9 bases. V gave up 4 bases and J gave up 3 bases; unmatched junction bases: 15. Germline V gene sequence: CDR1 MNHEY, CDR2 SMNVEV (reference sequence). The CDR3 covers 18 residues. CDR3 bases: TGTGCCAGCAGTTCTACCGGGACAGGGATCTTAGGGGACACTGAAGCTTTCTTT. Protein product: CASSSTGTGILGDTEAFF.

The chain recombines TRBV5-4 with TRBJ2-1, with D unclear. Trimming left V 1 base short and J 0 bases short, with 8 bases between. Germline-derived CDR1 and CDR2 are SGHNT and YYREEE (reference sequence). The CDR3 has 15 residues. CDR3 coding DNA: TGTGCCAGCAGCTTGAGTACAGTCTCCTACAATGAGCAGTTCTTC. Its translation: CASSLSTVSYNEQFF.

Note on this clone: Other DNA sequences of this sample code for an identical CDR3. The chain couples TRBV27 to TRBJ2-2; D remains unclear. Trimming pared 3 bases from V and 6 bases from J, leaving 5 bases between. This CDR3 is 12 amino acids long. CDR1 and CDR2 (germline): MNHEY, SMNVEV (reference sequence). CDR3 DNA: TGTGCCAGCAGTTTTTTGGCCGGGGAGCTGTTTTTT. This sequence encodes CASSFLAGELFF.

This chain links TRBV28 with TRBJ1-2, with TRBD1 as a possible D gene (5 bases). The CDR3 totals 12 residues. Per the germline V gene, CDR1 is MDHEN and CDR2 is SYDVKM. Trimming cost V 6 bases and J 4 bases, with 9 bases left between them. In DNA form, the CDR3 reads TGTGCCAGCAGCCGGACATCCTATGGCTACACCTTC. Protein sequence: CASSRTSYGYTF.

CDR3 nucleotide sequence: TGTGCCATCAGTGGGCAGAATGAAAAACTGTTTTTT. It translates to CAISGQNEKLFF. The chain is built from TRBV10-3 and TRBJ1-4; D not resolved. Germline loops: CDR1 ENHRY, CDR2 SYGVKD. This CDR3 contains 12 residues. The V end lost 4 bases, the J end lost 5 bases, and 5 bases lay between the germline ends.

The genes are TRBV7-2 and TRBJ1-1; D is possibly TRBD1 (6 bases). Per germline, CDR1 SGHTA and CDR2 FQGNSA. The V and J ends lost 1 base and 5 bases respectively, with 14 bases between them. This CDR3 region has 15 residues. Written as DNA, the CDR3 is TGTGCCAGCAGCTTAGTGGGGGGCACTGGTACTGAAGCTTTCTTT. Amino acid sequence: CASSLVGGTGTEAFF.

The rearrangement uses TRBV4-3 and TRBJ2-7, with D possibly called TRBD1 or TRBD2 (7 bases each). Trimming left V 0 bases short and J 6 bases short, with 15 bases between. The CDR3 consists of 15 residues. Per the germline V gene, CDR1 is LGHNA and CDR2 is YSLEER. The CDR3 protein is CASSQDQGGILEQYF. The CDR3 DNA reads as TGCGCCAGCAGCCAAGACCAGGGGGGGATCCTCGAGCAGTACTTC.

The DNA for the CDR3 is TGTGCCAGCAGCGTAGGTCCGGGAGTTGGGTATACGCAGTATTTT. As protein: CASSVGPGVGYTQYF. This chain joins TRBV9 and TRBJ2-3; the D gene is possibly TRBD2 (6 bases). V lost 0 bases, J lost 7 bases, and 15 bases lay in between. The germline gives CDR1 SGDLS, CDR2 YYNGEE. The CDR3 has 15 amino acids.

This rearrangement joins TRBV18 to TRBJ2-3; TRBD2 is a possible D gene (6 bases). Trimming left V 3 bases short and J 0 bases short, with 10 bases between. The CDR3 length is 15 residues. The germline CDR1 and CDR2 sequences are KGHSH and LQKENI. CDR3 region: CASSPLAGSTDTQYF. In DNA, the CDR3 is TGTGCCAGCTCACCCTTGGCGGGGAGCACAGATACGCAGTATTTT. Full variable domain (missing parts from reference TRBV18 and TRBJ2-3): NAGVMQNPRHLVRRRGQEARLRCSPMKGHSHVYWYRQLPEEGLKFMVYLQKENIIDESGMPKERFSAEFPKEGPSILRIQQVVRGDSAAYFCASSPLAGSTDTQYFGPGTRLTVL.

The chain links TRBV5-1 to TRBJ2-7; 16 nucleotides match TRBD2. Per germline, CDR1 SGHRS and CDR2 YFSETQ. This CDR3 has 17 residues. With 3 bases clipped from V and 7 bases from J, the junction kept 10 bases outside the gene matches. CDR3 coding DNA: TGCGCCAGCAGCTCGACCGAGGGACTAGCGGGAGGGCGGGAGCAGTACTTC. Its translation: CASSSTEGLAGGREQYF.

This chain joins TRBV28 and TRBJ1-1, with a possible D match to TRBD1 (5 bases). The CDR3 contains 11 residues. Germline values: CDR1 MDHEN, CDR2 SYDVKM. V gave up 5 bases and J gave up 10 bases, with 11 bases separating them. CDR3 sequence reads: CASSAGNRAFF. As DNA, the CDR3 is TGTGCCAGCAGTGCAGGGAATAGAGCTTTCTTT.